This TCR delta chain originates from a study of gammadelta T cells in human blood (dated by TCRdb to between 2020 and 2021). Trimming removed 1 base from V and 6 bases from J; the gene matches leave 11 bases unexplained. From the cysteine through the phenylalanine, the CDR3 covers 17 amino acids. Of all the DNA, just the CDR3 is kept, 51 bases in frame from base 1. The germline V gene provides CDR1 GEAIGNYY and CDR2 EKD. This clone was counted once. Its recognized antigen is unknown. The protein recorded in TCRdb matches a much larger clone and deviates from this DNA's translation at residue 12, suggesting a read error; the protein here is obtained by translating the DNA. Overall results and qualifications from the work: According to the study, polyclonal expansion of innate gamma-delta T cells immediately after birth appeared to be driven by microbial exposure.

Libraries came from RT-PCR. Sequencing took place on an Illumina MiSeq. TCRdb called clones anew from the public reads via CATT; matching DNA rows were later pooled. The sample has some 300 delta-chain clones on record, nearly 20% of them singletons. The leading ten clones occupy approximately 70% of the sample. What was sequenced was Vgamma9Vdelta2 gamma-delta T cells from fetal blood. Recombination linked TRDV2 to TRDJ2, with TRDD3 matching 9 junction bases. The J gene, left out of TCRdb, was set here by checking the DNA against germline. The TCR originated in a human fetus. The CDR3 sequence is CACDTRTGGGMAAQLFF. The DNA sequence is given as TGTGCCTGTGACACGAGAACTGGGGGAGGTATGGCAGCACAACTCTTCTTT.